The 18 T cell receptor beta chains in this list originate from one sample, sequenced in a study of blood T cells in healthy people across ages. Next came a second PCR, run for about 6 to 12 cycles, which used a sample-barcoded 5' primer along with a J-beta primer mix. TCRdb fed the 5' RACE reads into MiXCR, producing one record per CDR3 protein. Of 1,800,000 or so distinct CDR3 sequences listed, roughly 43% are singletons. Sequences were obtained from blood. These receptors came from a human donor in good health.

In its sample, this clonotype was seen a few times. V and J are TRBV2 and TRBJ1-5; D uncertain. Germline assignment: CDR1 SNHLY and CDR2 FYNNEI. V lost 7 bases, J lost 0 bases, and 7 bases lay in between. This CDR3 is 13 amino acids long. In DNA form, the CDR3 reads TGTGCCAGCAACACATATAGCAATCAGCCCCAGCATTTT. This translates into CASNTYSNQPQHF.

The rearrangement joins TRBV4-2 to TRBJ1-4; no clear D gene. The CDR3 spans 17 residues. CDR1 is LGHNA and CDR2 is YNFKEQ in the germline V gene. V lost 0 bases and J lost 3, with 14 bases in between. The CDR3 here is CASSQDGRTRSNEKLFF. CDR3 coding DNA: TGTGCCAGCAGCCAAGATGGTAGGACCCGCTCTAATGAAAAACTGTTTTTT.

The rearrangement joins TRBV24-1 to TRBJ2-1; TRBD1 aligns across 9 bases. The CDR3 contains 15 residues. Looked up from germline, CDR1 is KGHDR and CDR2 is SFDVKD. Losses at the gene ends were 3 bases for V and 6 bases for J; bases not matched to a gene: 5. The CDR3 sequence is CATSDLQGAGNEQFF. For the CDR3, the DNA is TGTGCCACCAGTGATCTACAGGGGGCTGGCAATGAGCAGTTCTTC.

V usage is TRBV5-1 and J usage is TRBJ2-1; the match to TRBD2 covers 8 bases. The V gene end was trimmed by 6 bases and the J gene end by 3 bases; junction bases not matched to a gene: 2. This CDR3 is 13 amino acids long. Germline CDR1 reads SGHRS; CDR2 reads YFSETQ. CDR3 amino acids: CASMAGGYNEQFF. For the CDR3, the DNA is TGCGCCAGCATGGCGGGGGGCTACAATGAGCAGTTCTTC.

The V call is TRBV28, the J call TRBJ2-5, with 7 bases that match TRBD1. The J segment lost 1 base and the V segment lost 3 bases, leaving 8 bases of the junction unmatched. Per germline, CDR1 MDHEN and CDR2 SYDVKM. CDR3 length: 16 residues. This CDR3 is CASSFSFGTVQETQYF. CDR3 coding DNA: TGTGCCAGCAGTTTCTCGTTTGGGACAGTCCAAGAGACCCAGTACTTC.

The rearrangement uses TRBV9 and TRBJ2-3, with no clear D. Germline V gene lookup returns CDR1 SGDLS and CDR2 YYNGEE. The CDR3 spans 14 residues. V lost 0 bases and J lost 5, with 10 bases in between. CDR3: CASSVAGRIDTQYF. DNA for the CDR3: TGTGCCAGCAGCGTAGCTGGGCGGATAGATACGCAGTATTTT.

The CDR3 reads CASSPIDRPTEAFF. Written as DNA, the CDR3 is TGTGCCAGCAGCCCCATCGACAGGCCCACTGAAGCTTTCTTT. V and J are TRBV12-3 or TRBV12-4 and TRBJ1-1, with a tentative D call TRBD1 (6 bases). The V end lost 6 bases, the J end lost 4 bases, and 15 bases lay between the germline ends. CDR3 length: 14 amino acids.

V usage is TRBV7-2 and J usage is TRBJ2-3, with 7 bases aligning to TRBD2. CDR1 and CDR2 (germline): SGHTA, FQGNSA. The CDR3 length is 16 residues. V was pared by 1 base and J by 1 base, with 5 bases of the junction left unmatched. The CDR3 DNA reads as TGTGCCAGCAGCTTAGGAGGTAGCGGGCGCACAGATACGCAGTATTTT. Translating gives CASSLGGSGRTDTQYF. The full variable domain, with the rest looked up from reference TRBV7-2 and TRBJ2-3, is GAGVSQSPSNKVTEKGKDVELRCDPISGHTALYWYRQSLGQGLEFLIYFQGNSAPDKSGLPSDRFSAERTGGSVSTLTIQRTQQEDSAVYLCASSLGGSGRTDTQYFGPGTRLTVL.

Concerning this clonotype itself: Since a much larger clone is just one base distant, this may be a read error. The chain couples TRBV7-3 to TRBJ2-7, with D possibly matching TRBD1 (5 bases). Near its end, the DNA agrees better with TRBJ2-5, so the J call may be wrong. Germline CDR1 reads SGHTA; CDR2 reads FQGTGA. This CDR3 comprises 14 residues. The CDR3 sequence: CASNHGHIGETQYF. The CDR3 DNA sequence: TGTGCCAGCAACCACGGACACATTGGAGAGACCCAGTACTTC.

This clonotype was observed many times. CDR3 nucleotide sequence: TGCGCCAGCAGCCCCACCCGGGCTAGGCCCGGGGAGCTGTTTTTT. Residues: CASSPTRARPGELFF. This rearrangement joins TRBV4-3 to TRBJ2-2; no definite D call. The CDR3 has 15 amino acids. V was trimmed by 4 bases and J by 6 bases, leaving 15 bases between them. Germline CDR1 and CDR2: LGHNA and YSLEER.

This clonotype was detected only a few times. V and J are TRBV29-1 and TRBJ1-1, with D unresolved. From germline, CDR1 is SQVTM and CDR2 ANQGSEA. The length of the CDR3 is 12 residues. V lost 4 bases and J 6 bases, leaving 12 bases between the germline ends. CDR3 nucleotides: TGCAGCGTTGCGTGGTCGGAGGCTGAAGCTTTCTTT. It encodes CSVAWSEAEAFF.

The chain employs TRBV28 and TRBJ1-2; D gene ambiguous. Germline CDR1 reads MDHEN; CDR2 reads SYDVKM. The CDR3 runs 15 residues. V shed 3 bases and J shed 4 bases, with 15 bases lying between them. This CDR3 reads CASSFSVIGPYGYTF. In DNA, the CDR3 is TGTGCCAGCAGTTTCTCGGTAATAGGCCCCTATGGCTACACCTTC.

This chain joins TRBV5-1 and TRBJ1-1; a possible D gene is TRBD1 (6 bases). The germline V and J ends were trimmed by 7 bases and 5 bases, with 12 bases remaining between them. The CDR3 loop spans 12 amino acids. Looked up from germline, CDR1 is SGHRS and CDR2 is YFSETQ. In nucleotides, the CDR3 is TGCGCCAGCCGAGACACAGGGACTGAAGCTTTCTTT. Its protein is CASRDTGTEAFF.

The chain has TRBV29-1 and TRBJ2-3; the D gene could be TRBD1 or TRBD2 (6 bases each). This CDR3 region has 13 residues. Trimming removed 3 bases at V and 4 bases at J, with 11 bases between. Per germline, CDR1 SQVTM and CDR2 ANQGSEA. CDR3 protein: CSVDGGGADTQYF. In nucleotides, the CDR3 is TGCAGCGTTGACGGAGGGGGTGCAGATACGCAGTATTTT.

Comments on this clonotype: A junction end diverges from the germline sequence, so it may reflect a read error. The genes are TRBV3-1 and TRBJ2-7; D perhaps matches TRBD2 (6 bases). The CDR3 is made up of 14 amino acids. Per germline, CDR1 LGHDT and CDR2 YNNKEL (reference sequence). CDR3 sequence (DNA): TGTACCAGCAGCTTAGCGGTGGCAGCCTACGAGCAGTACTTC. Amino acid sequence: CTSSLAVAAYEQYF.

This clonotype was detected only a few times. The chain combines TRBV7-2 with TRBJ1-1; D gene unclear. The length of the CDR3 is 14 residues. Per the germline V gene, CDR1 is SGHTA and CDR2 is FQGNSA. V lost 2 bases and J 1 base, leaving 8 bases between the germline ends. CDR3 nucleotide sequence: TGTGCCAGCAGCTTATGGGGATCGAACACTGAAGCTTTCTTT. Translating gives CASSLWGSNTEAFF.

This clonotype has just one count. The chain carries TRBV15 and TRBJ1-5, with D maybe TRBD1 (6 bases). CDR1 is LNHNV and CDR2 is YYDKDF in the germline V gene (reference sequence). V was trimmed by 8 bases and J by 5 bases, leaving 22 bases between them. The CDR3 runs to 16 residues. The CDR3 coding sequence is TGTGCCACCTCTATTTACGTTTGGAGGGGGGATCAGCCCCAGCATTTT. Protein sequence: CATSIYVWRGDQPQHF. The full variable domain, rest sourced from reference TRBV15 and TRBJ1-5, is DAMVIQNPRYQVTQFGKPVTLSCSQTLNHNVMYWYQQKSSQAPKLLFHYYDKDFNNEADTPDNFQSRRPNTSFCFLDIRSPGLGDTAMYLCATSIYVWRGDQPQHFGDGTRLSIL.

The chain couples TRBV28 to TRBJ2-1; 9 nucleotides line up with TRBD1. The CDR3 sequence is 15 residues long. CDR1 MDHEN and CDR2 SYDVKM come from the germline V gene. Trimming removed 5 bases from V and 9 bases from J; junction bases left unmatched: 11. The CDR3 protein is CASSHPGQGISEQFF. In DNA, the CDR3 is TGTGCCAGCAGTCATCCGGGACAGGGAATCAGTGAGCAGTTCTTC.